A selection of T cell receptor beta chains follows, all from one sample in a study of TIL therapy for anti-PD-1-resistant metastatic lung cancer. Clones were sequenced by immunoSEQ multiplex PCR, and TCRdb holds only the in-frame ones, with some missing. The sample includes 45,000 to 75,000 clones, around 87% of them seen just once. This sample comprised blood, obtained at baseline. The origin of the receptors is a person between 30 and 79 years old with non-small cell lung cancer. Both conserved end residues are part of each CDR3. A D gene is named only where the DNA matches it firmly. Not all rows give a size; the values are once, few, many and, for expanded clones, a class.

clone size	CDR3 length	D gene	V gene	J gene	CDR3 protein	CDR3 DNA
NA	14	NA	TRBV27	TRBJ2-5	CASSLSRWGETQYF	TGTGCCAGCAGTTTAAGTCGGTGGGGAGAGACCCAGTACTTC
NA	15	NA	TRBV6-4	TRBJ2-1	CASNRTKPAYNEQFF	TGTGCCAGCAACAGGACTAAACCTGCCTACAATGAGCAGTTCTTC
NA	15	TRBD1	TRBV27	TRBJ1-4	CASSTWTGGDEKLFF	TGTGCCAGCAGTACTTGGACAGGGGGCGATGAAAAACTGTTTTTT
NA	13	NA	TRBV27	TRBJ2-5	CASSSGNQETQYF	TGTGCCAGCAGTTCGGGGAACCAAGAGACCCAGTACTTC
NA	15	TRBD1	TRBV6-5	TRBJ1-2	CASSLQGEVNYGYTF	TGTGCCAGCAGTTTACAGGGGGAGGTTAACTATGGCTACACCTTC
NA	15	TRBD2	TRBV19	TRBJ2-1	CASTTLAGENNEQFF	TGTGCCAGTACGACCCTAGCGGGGGAGAACAATGAGCAGTTCTTC
NA	14	TRBD1	TRBV5-6	TRBJ2-7	CASSADRGTYEQYF	TGTGCCAGCAGCGCGGACAGGGGTACCTACGAGCAGTACTTC
NA	17	NA	TRBV6-1	TRBJ2-2	CASSEKKGQGVPGELFF	TGTGCCAGCAGTGAAAAAAAGGGACAAGGGGTCCCCGGGGAGCTGTTTTTT
NA	11	NA	TRBV20-1	TRBJ2-7	CSASAVYEQYF	TGCAGTGCTAGTGCGGTCTACGAGCAGTACTTC
few	15	NA	TRBV6-5	TRBJ1-1	CASSYSGGGRTEAFF	TGTGCCAGCAGTTACTCCGGGGGTGGGAGGACTGAAGCTTTCTTT
NA	20	TRBD2	TRBV6-6	TRBJ2-1	CASSPSGGERGALTYNEQFF	TGTGCCAGCAGTCCATCAGGTGGTGAGCGGGGGGCCCTGACCTACAATGAGCAGTTCTTC
NA	15	NA	TRBV6-6	TRBJ1-2	CASTTPGAMGVGYTF	TGTGCCAGCACTACCCCCGGGGCCATGGGGGTTGGCTACACCTTC
NA	15	TRBD1	TRBV18	TRBJ1-4	CASSPWTGGDEKLFF	TGTGCCAGCTCACCTTGGACAGGGGGGGATGAAAAACTGTTTTTT
NA	20	NA	TRBV23-1	TRBJ1-3	CASSQSGGRSGCWSGNTIYF	TGCGCCAGCAGTCAATCTGGGGGACGGTCGGGCTGCTGGTCTGGAAACACCATATATTTT
NA	10	NA	TRBV28	TRBJ1-2	CATPLGGYTF	TGTGCCACCCCATTGGGGGGCTACACCTTC
NA	13	NA	TRBV27	TRBJ1-5	CASRLGPNQPQHF	TGTGCCAGCCGATTGGGCCCCAATCAGCCCCAGCATTTT
NA	15	NA	TRBV19	TRBJ2-1	CASSIGLPTPNEQFF	TGTGCCAGTAGTATAGGTTTGCCCACCCCCAATGAGCAGTTCTTC
NA	14	NA	TRBV6-5	TRBJ1-3	CASSYSLSGNTIYF	TGTGCCAGCAGTTACTCTCTCTCTGGAAACACCATATATTTT
NA	14	NA	TRBV30	TRBJ2-1	CAWSVPGLVGEQFF	TGTGCCTGGAGTGTCCCGGGCCTAGTTGGTGAGCAGTTCTTC
once	15	NA	TRBV11-3	TRBJ2-7	CASSLSAGNSYEQYF	TGTGCCAGCAGCTTATCGGCGGGGAACTCCTACGAGCAGTACTTC
NA	14	NA	TRBV7-9	TRBJ1-1	CASSDNRGSTEAFF	TGTGCCAGCAGCGACAACCGGGGGAGCACTGAAGCTTTCTTT
few	13	NA	TRBV5-1	TRBJ2-7	CASSLPPGHEQYF	TGCGCCAGCAGCTTACCCCCGGGCCACGAGCAGTACTTC
NA	14	NA	TRBV7-2	TRBJ1-5	CASSSPGGNQPQHF	TGTGCCAGCAGCTCCCCGGGGGGCAATCAGCCCCAGCATTTT
NA	17	NA	TRBV15	TRBJ2-7	CATSRDRGPGAPYEQYF	TGTGCCACCAGCAGAGATAGGGGACCAGGGGCCCCCTACGAGCAGTACTTC
once	13	NA	TRBV12-3/TRBV12-4	TRBJ1-2	CASSLDIYYGYTF	TGTGCCAGCAGTTTGGACATCTACTATGGCTACACCTTC
NA	13	TRBD2	TRBV10-2	TRBJ2-7	CASRSGGTYEQYF	TGCGCCAGCAGGTCGGGGGGAACCTACGAGCAGTACTTC
NA	15	TRBD2	TRBV5-1	TRBJ2-1	CASSLAAGGPHEQFF	TGCGCCAGCAGCTTGGCCGCGGGGGGCCCCCATGAGCAGTTCTTC
NA	14	NA	TRBV4-1	TRBJ1-1	CASSQEGMWAEAFF	TGCGCCAGCAGCCAAGAAGGAATGTGGGCTGAAGCTTTCTTT
NA	18	TRBD1	TRBV30	TRBJ1-1	CAWIFAITLQGPGTEAFF	TGTGCCTGGATTTTTGCCATAACTTTACAGGGGCCCGGCACTGAAGCTTTCTTT
NA	14	TRBD1	TRBV9	TRBJ1-1	CASTTPGTGDILLF	TGTGCCAGCACTACCCCCGGGACAGGGGACATCCTACTCTTT
NA	15	TRBD1	TRBV19	TRBJ1-5	CASTNRQGADQPQHF	TGTGCCAGTACCAATCGACAGGGGGCTGATCAGCCCCAGCATTTT
NA	13	NA	TRBV30	TRBJ1-3	CAYRPGLRNTIYF	TGTGCCTACAGACCCGGGCTTCGGAACACCATATATTTT
NA	15	TRBD1	TRBV30	TRBJ1-6	CAWSDRTGGTSPLHF	TGTGCCTGGAGTGACCGGACAGGGGGCACTTCACCCCTCCACTTT
once	15	TRBD2	TRBV5-6	TRBJ2-4	CASSLFTREVDIQYF	TGTGCCAGCAGCTTGTTCACCCGGGAGGTTGACATTCAGTACTTC
NA	12	NA	TRBV12-3/TRBV12-4	TRBJ2-2	CASSLTAGELFF	TGTGCCAGCAGTCTAACGGCCGGGGAGCTGTTTTTT
NA	13	NA	TRBV6-5	TRBJ1-2	CASRSRGSGGYTF	TGTGCCAGCAGATCGCGGGGCTCGGGTGGCTACACCTTC
NA	15	NA	TRBV9	TRBJ1-3	CASSPLGEAGNTIYF	TGTGCCAGCAGCCCCCTCGGGGAGGCCGGAAACACCATATATTTT
once	19	TRBD2	TRBV6-1	TRBJ2-3	CASSDPLGTSGRVTDTQYF	TGTGCCAGCAGTGACCCACTAGGGACTAGCGGGAGGGTAACAGATACGCAGTATTTT
NA	16	TRBD1	TRBV4-1	TRBJ1-1	CASSQDSGTVSTEAFF	TGCGCCAGCAGCCAAGATTCCGGGACAGTAAGCACTGAAGCTTTCTTT
NA	15	NA	TRBV19	TRBJ1-1	CASSFDDRLNTEAFF	TGTGCCAGTAGTTTCGACGACAGGTTGAACACTGAAGCTTTCTTT
NA	15	NA	TRBV30	TRBJ2-3	CAWSVGTLSTDTQYF	TGTGCCTGGAGTGTGGGGACACTTAGCACAGATACGCAGTATTTT
NA	12	NA	TRBV30	TRBJ2-3	CAWSQHRDTQYF	TGTGCCTGGAGTCAGCATAGAGATACGCAGTATTTT
NA	17	NA	TRBV18	TRBJ1-3	CASSPNSPGGGSHTIYF	TGTGCCAGCTCACCTAACTCACCCGGGGGAGGCAGTCACACCATATATTTT
NA	15	TRBD1	TRBV2	TRBJ1-4	CASNRQGSTNEKLFF	TGTGCCAGCAACCGACAGGGGTCAACTAATGAAAAACTGTTTTTT
once	15	TRBD2	TRBV7-9	TRBJ2-1	CASSPTGTSRNEQFF	TGTGCCAGCAGCCCCACCGGGACTAGTCGAAATGAGCAGTTCTTC
once	14	NA	TRBV18	TRBJ2-7	CASSPGMGYVEQYF	TGTGCCAGCTCACCCGGGATGGGTTATGTAGAGCAGTACTTC
NA	13	TRBD2	TRBV5-6	TRBJ2-5	CASSSGLAGAQYF	TGTGCCAGCAGCTCGGGACTAGCGGGGGCCCAGTACTTC
NA	14	NA	TRBV7-6	TRBJ2-5	CASSPLTVQETQYF	TGTGCCAGCAGCCCGTTGACAGTACAAGAGACCCAGTACTTC
once	20	NA	TRBV1	TRBJ2-1	CTSSQKPPTAGTSSYNEQFF	TGCACCAGCAGCCAAAAACCCCCGACGGCGGGTACAAGCTCCTACAATGAGCAGTTCTTC
NA	16	TRBD2	TRBV11-2	TRBJ2-7	CASSLAVGLAGGEQYF	TGTGCCAGCAGCTTAGCCGTTGGACTAGCGGGGGGTGAGCAGTACTTC
NA	15	NA	TRBV25-1	TRBJ2-5	CASSEWTEYQETQYF	TGTGCCAGCAGTGAATGGACGGAATATCAAGAGACCCAGTACTTC
NA	17	TRBD2	TRBV7-3	TRBJ2-1	CASSPSSGGGSYNEQFF	TGTGCCAGCAGCCCATCTAGCGGGGGAGGCTCCTACAATGAGCAGTTCTTC
NA	18	TRBD1	TRBV10-3	TRBJ1-2	CAISESTPSTSTGDGYTF	TGTGCCATCAGTGAGTCGACCCCATCGACATCCACAGGGGATGGCTACACCTTC
NA	13	NA	TRBV5-5	TRBJ1-4	CASSSGRNEKLFF	TGTGCCAGCAGCTCCGGGAGGAATGAAAAACTGTTTTTT
NA	15	NA	TRBV28	TRBJ1-4	CASSSSGGSNEKLFF	TGTGCCAGCAGTTCCAGTGGCGGGTCTAATGAAAAACTGTTTTTT
NA	15	TRBD2	TRBV6-5	TRBJ2-2	CASRGAGGNTGELFF	TGTGCCAGCAGGGGAGCGGGGGGAAACACCGGGGAGCTGTTTTTT
NA	15	TRBD2	TRBV5-1	TRBJ2-3	CASSLLAGSTDTQYF	TGCGCCAGCAGCTTATTAGCGGGGAGCACAGATACGCAGTATTTT
NA	19	TRBD2	TRBV24-1	TRBJ2-3	CATSDFPGARLAGDYTQYF	TGTGCCACCAGTGATTTCCCGGGCGCGAGACTAGCGGGGGATTATACGCAGTATTTT
few	13	NA	TRBV11-2	TRBJ1-5	CASSLDKNQPQHF	TGTGCCAGCAGCTTAGATAAGAATCAGCCCCAGCATTTT